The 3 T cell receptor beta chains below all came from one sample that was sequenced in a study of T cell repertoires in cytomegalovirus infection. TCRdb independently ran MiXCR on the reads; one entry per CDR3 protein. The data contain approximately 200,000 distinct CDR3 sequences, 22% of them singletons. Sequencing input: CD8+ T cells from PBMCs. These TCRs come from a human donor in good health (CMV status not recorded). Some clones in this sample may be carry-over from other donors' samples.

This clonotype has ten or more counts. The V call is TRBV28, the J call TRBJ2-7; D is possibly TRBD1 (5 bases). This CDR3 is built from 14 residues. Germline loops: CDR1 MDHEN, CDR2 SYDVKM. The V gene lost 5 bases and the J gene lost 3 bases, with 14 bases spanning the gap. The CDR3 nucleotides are TGTGCCAGCAGTCGGACACCCATGATCTACGAGCAGTACTTC. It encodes CASSRTPMIYEQYF.

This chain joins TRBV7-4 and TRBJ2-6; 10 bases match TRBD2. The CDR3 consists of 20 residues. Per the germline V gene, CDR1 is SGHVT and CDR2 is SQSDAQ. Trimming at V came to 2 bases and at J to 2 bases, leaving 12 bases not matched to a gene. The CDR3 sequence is CASSLPEKASGGTGANVLTF. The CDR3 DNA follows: TGTGCCAGCAGCTTACCCGAGAAAGCTAGCGGGGGAACTGGGGCCAACGTCCTGACTTTC.

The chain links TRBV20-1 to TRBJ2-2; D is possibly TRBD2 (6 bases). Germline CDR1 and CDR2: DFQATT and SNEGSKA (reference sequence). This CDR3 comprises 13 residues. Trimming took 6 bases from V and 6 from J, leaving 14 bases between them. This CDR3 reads CSAQDRGSGELFF. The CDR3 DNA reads TGCAGTGCCCAAGATCGGGGGTCCGGGGAGCTGTTTTTT.